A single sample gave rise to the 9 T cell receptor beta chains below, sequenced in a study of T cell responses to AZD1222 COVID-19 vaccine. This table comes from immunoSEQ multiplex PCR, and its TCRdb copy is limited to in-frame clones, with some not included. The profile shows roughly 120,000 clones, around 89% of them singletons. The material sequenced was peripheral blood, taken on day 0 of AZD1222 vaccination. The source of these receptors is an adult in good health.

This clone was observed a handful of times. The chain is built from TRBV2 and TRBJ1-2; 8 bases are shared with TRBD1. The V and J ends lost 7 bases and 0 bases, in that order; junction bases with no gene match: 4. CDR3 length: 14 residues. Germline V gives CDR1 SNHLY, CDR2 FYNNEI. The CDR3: CASNPDRANYGYTF. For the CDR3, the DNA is TGTGCCAGCAATCCGGACAGGGCTAACTATGGCTACACCTTC.

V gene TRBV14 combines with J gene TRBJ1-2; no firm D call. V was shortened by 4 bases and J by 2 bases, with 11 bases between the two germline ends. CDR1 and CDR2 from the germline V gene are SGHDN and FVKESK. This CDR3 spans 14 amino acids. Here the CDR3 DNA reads TGTGCCAGCAGCCTTCTCTCCGGGAACTATGGCTACACCTTC. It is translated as CASSLLSGNYGYTF.

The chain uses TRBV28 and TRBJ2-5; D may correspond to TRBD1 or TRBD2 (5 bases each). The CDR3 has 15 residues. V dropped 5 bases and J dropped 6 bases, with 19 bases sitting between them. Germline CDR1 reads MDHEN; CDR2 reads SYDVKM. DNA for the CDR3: TGTGCCAGCAGTGAACCCAGGGACGGGAAAAAGACCCAGTACTTC. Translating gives CASSEPRDGKKTQYF.

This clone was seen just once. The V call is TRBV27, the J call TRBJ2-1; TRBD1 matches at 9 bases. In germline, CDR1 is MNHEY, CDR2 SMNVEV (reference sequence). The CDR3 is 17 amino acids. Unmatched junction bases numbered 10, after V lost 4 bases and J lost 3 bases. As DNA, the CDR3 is TGTGCCAGCAGTTCCACCGGGACAGGGCTATTCTACAATGAGCAGTTCTTC. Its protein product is CASSSTGTGLFYNEQFF.

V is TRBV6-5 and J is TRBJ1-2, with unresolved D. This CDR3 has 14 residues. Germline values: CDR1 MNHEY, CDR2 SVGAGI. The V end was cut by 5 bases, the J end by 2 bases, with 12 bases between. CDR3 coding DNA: TGTGCCAGCAGTCCGTGGACCGTGAACTATGGCTACACCTTC. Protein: CASSPWTVNYGYTF.

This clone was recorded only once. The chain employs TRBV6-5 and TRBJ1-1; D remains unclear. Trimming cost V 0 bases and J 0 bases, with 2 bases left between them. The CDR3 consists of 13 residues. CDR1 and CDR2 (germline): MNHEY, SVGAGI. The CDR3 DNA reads TGTGCCAGCAGTTACTCTATGAACACTGAAGCTTTCTTT. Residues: CASSYSMNTEAFF.

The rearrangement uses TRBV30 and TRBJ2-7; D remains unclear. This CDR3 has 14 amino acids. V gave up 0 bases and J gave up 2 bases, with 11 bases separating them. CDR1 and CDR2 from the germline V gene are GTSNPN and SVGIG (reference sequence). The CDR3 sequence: CAWSVHGRTYEQYF. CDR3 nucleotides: TGTGCCTGGAGTGTACACGGCAGGACCTACGAGCAGTACTTC.

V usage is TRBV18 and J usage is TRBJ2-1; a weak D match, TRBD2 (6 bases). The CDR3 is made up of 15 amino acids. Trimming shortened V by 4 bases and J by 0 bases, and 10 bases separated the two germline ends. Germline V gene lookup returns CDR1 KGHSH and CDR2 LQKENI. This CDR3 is CASSLAAISYNEQFF. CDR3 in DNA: TGTGCCAGCTCACTAGCGGCCATCTCCTACAATGAGCAGTTCTTC. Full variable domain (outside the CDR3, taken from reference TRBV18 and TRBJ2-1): NAGVMQNPRHLVRRRGQEARLRCSPMKGHSHVYWYRQLPEEGLKFMVYLQKENIIDESGMPKERFSAEFPKEGPSILRIQQVVRGDSAAYFCASSLAAISYNEQFFGPGTRLTVL.

The CDR3 spells CASSLGVGGVNTGELFF. Written as DNA, the CDR3 is TGTGCCAGCAGTTTAGGGGTTGGGGGGGTAAACACCGGGGAGCTGTTTTTT. The J gene is TRBJ2-2, the V gene TRBV27; 7 nucleotides agree with TRBD2. CDR1 MNHEY and CDR2 SMNVEV come from the germline V gene (reference sequence). J gave up 2 bases and V 2 bases, and 8 bases lay outside the gene matches. The CDR3 extends over 17 amino acids.